This is a list of T cell receptor beta chains from one sample in a study of cytotoxic CD8 clonotypes in ibrutinib-treated CLL. The table came from immunoSEQ multiplex PCR; TCRdb's copy has only in-frame clones and leaves some out. The repertoire has 300,000 or so clones, roughly 70% of them found once; the top ten carry approximately 6%. This specimen consisted of PBMCs, obtained after 36 months of ibrutinib treatment. Every receptor here comes from a human donor with chronic lymphocytic leukemia. Both conserved end residues are part of each CDR3. D genes are given only for firm matches. The size field is filled for only some rows; it gives once, few, many or a size class.

D gene	clone size	V gene	J gene	CDR3 protein	CDR3 DNA
NA	NA	TRBV9	TRBJ2-3	CASSVVWGTDTQYF	TGTGCCAGCAGCGTCGTATGGGGCACAGATACGCAGTATTTT
NA	NA	TRBV9	TRBJ2-1	CASSVALAAEQFF	TGTGCCAGCAGCGTAGCTTTGGCCGCTGAGCAGTTCTTC
TRBD2	NA	TRBV4-1	TRBJ2-5	CASSQEHAGGPGQETQYF	TGCGCCAGCAGCCAAGAACACGCGGGGGGGCCGGGACAAGAGACCCAGTACTTC
NA	few	TRBV9	TRBJ2-7	CASSRDSSYEQYF	TGTGCCAGCAGTCGAGACAGTTCCTACGAGCAGTACTTC
NA	once	TRBV7-3	TRBJ2-2	CASSLAGRELFF	TGTGCCAGCAGCTTAGCCGGCCGGGAGCTGTTTTTT
NA	NA	TRBV15	TRBJ2-7	CATSFERPTFYEQYF	TGTGCCACCAGCTTTGAGAGGCCGACCTTTTACGAGCAGTACTTC
NA	NA	TRBV5-4	TRBJ2-7	CASSLERREGRYEQYF	TGTGCCAGCAGCTTGGAACGGCGGGAAGGGCGGTACGAGCAGTACTTC
TRBD2	NA	TRBV28	TRBJ2-7	CASLRASGRYEQYF	TGTGCCAGCTTAAGGGCTAGCGGCCGCTACGAGCAGTACTTC
TRBD2	NA	TRBV5-1	TRBJ2-3	CASSSQREGSDTQYF	TGCGCCAGCAGCTCCCAGCGGGAGGGTTCAGATACGCAGTATTTT
NA	NA	TRBV7-9	TRBJ1-2	CASSFVGGAGTYGYTF	TGTGCCAGCAGCTTCGTAGGGGGAGCAGGTACCTATGGCTACACCTTC
NA	NA	TRBV28	TRBJ2-7	CASSLPGVVNEQYF	TGTGCCAGCAGTTTACCGGGAGTCGTCAACGAGCAGTACTTC
TRBD1	NA	TRBV27	TRBJ2-1	CASSFQGQLLYNEQFF	TGTGCCAGCAGTTTCCAGGGACAGCTACTCTACAATGAGCAGTTCTTC
TRBD2	NA	TRBV5-1	TRBJ2-3	CASSVSLLAASTDTQYF	TGCGCCAGCAGCGTGAGCTTACTAGCGGCTAGCACAGATACGCAGTATTTT
NA	NA	TRBV19	TRBJ1-5	CASSIARGRNQPQHF	TGTGCCAGTAGTATAGCCCGGGGACGCAATCAGCCCCAGCATTTT
NA	NA	TRBV29-1	TRBJ1-2	CSVTVSNYGYTF	TGCAGCGTTACGGTCTCTAACTATGGCTACACCTTC
TRBD2	NA	TRBV29-1	TRBJ2-3	CSVGPGLAGGPGDTQYF	TGCAGCGTTGGTCCCGGACTAGCGGGAGGGCCGGGAGATACGCAGTATTTT
NA	NA	TRBV6-5	TRBJ1-2	CASFGGGYGYTF	TGTGCCAGCTTTGGGGGGGGCTATGGCTACACCTTC
NA	NA	TRBV18	TRBJ2-7	CASSPPRGEQYF	TGTGCCAGCTCACCACCGCGAGGGGAGCAGTACTTC
NA	NA	TRBV15	TRBJ2-3	CATSRKATSTDTQYF	TGTGCCACCAGCAGAAAAGCGACTAGCACAGATACGCAGTATTTT
NA	NA	TRBV10-3	TRBJ1-1	CAISEETKAGTEAFF	TGTGCCATCAGTGAGGAGACGAAAGCGGGGACTGAAGCTTTCTTT
NA	few	TRBV6-6	TRBJ1-4	CASSGTSANEKLFF	TGTGCCAGCAGTGGGACGTCGGCGAATGAAAAACTGTTTTTT
NA	NA	TRBV11-1	TRBJ2-4	CASSQGAKNIQYF	TGTGCCAGCAGCCAGGGAGCCAAAAACATTCAGTACTTC
NA	NA	TRBV4-1	TRBJ2-5	CASSQIPHRETQYF	TGCGCCAGCAGCCAAATCCCCCATCGGGAGACCCAGTACTTC
TRBD2	NA	TRBV2	TRBJ2-1	CASSELAGHNEQFF	TGTGCCAGCAGTGAACTAGCGGGTCACAATGAGCAGTTCTTC
NA	NA	TRBV7-9	TRBJ1-3	CASSLIQSNTIYF	TGTGCCAGCAGCTTAATACAGTCCAACACCATATATTTT
NA	once	TRBV7-2	TRBJ2-3	CASASSPGLDTQYF	TGTGCCAGCGCCTCATCTCCGGGTTTAGATACGCAGTATTTT
NA	few	TRBV5-6	TRBJ2-3	CASSLLPDTQYF	TGTGCCAGCAGCTTGTTGCCAGATACGCAGTATTTT
TRBD2	NA	TRBV5-1	TRBJ2-7	CASSLGPGLVTEQYF	TGCGCCAGCAGCTTGGGGCCGGGACTAGTTACCGAGCAGTACTTC
NA	NA	TRBV19	TRBJ1-1	CASSTYFQGFTEAFF	TGTGCCAGTAGTACTTACTTTCAGGGTTTCACTGAAGCTTTCTTT
NA	NA	TRBV11-2	TRBJ2-1	CASSSLIEQFF	TGTGCCAGCAGCTCTCTCATTGAGCAGTTCTTC
NA	NA	TRBV29-1	TRBJ2-3	CSVEMIGTDTQYF	TGCAGCGTTGAAATGATTGGGACAGATACGCAGTATTTT
NA	once	TRBV2	TRBJ2-7	CASRTHEDSSYEQYF	TGTGCCAGCAGGACCCACGAGGACAGTTCCTACGAGCAGTACTTC